This is a list of T cell receptor beta chains from one sample in a study of OX40 agonist ivuxolimab in advanced cancers. TCRdb's table, derived via immunoSEQ multiplex PCR, lists solely in-frame clones and lacks some. The table shows 55,000 to 65,000 clones, with approximately 81% occurring only once. Sample: CD4+ or CD8+ T cells sorted from blood, taken in a trial of the OX40 agonist ivuxolimab. Every receptor here comes from an adult with an advanced solid tumor such as melanoma, head and neck, liver or kidney cancer. Each CDR3 is given without its conserved first and last residue.

V gene,CDR3 length,J gene,CDR3 protein
TRBV2,12,TRBJ2-7,ASTRGPNPPRQY
TRBV18,14,TRBJ2-2,ASSPTTGKDTGELF
TRBV5-1,15,TRBJ1-6,ASSLGEGSSYNSPLH
TRBV7-3,13,TRBJ2-3,ASSFSSSAADTQY
TRBV6-1,10,TRBJ2-5,ASSELAGTQY
TRBV6-1,12,TRBJ1-1,ASNPPGQVTEAF
TRBV7-9,10,TRBJ2-2,ASSFVSGELF
TRBV14,15,TRBJ2-3,ASSQRTGTSGKDTQY
TRBV7-9,13,TRBJ1-4,ASSPGDRASEKLF
TRBV10-1,10,TRBJ1-2,ASRQVLGGYT
TRBV5-4,14,TRBJ1-2,ASSFAPTGANYGYT
TRBV11-2,11,TRBJ2-5,ASSPGSQETQY
TRBV5-1,13,TRBJ2-1,ASSLAGRTYNEQF
TRBV19,14,TRBJ2-2,AIPERGRGDTGELF
TRBV6-5,11,TRBJ1-1,ASNPGEHTEAF
TRBV5-3,12,TRBJ1-2,ARSGTWGFDGYT
TRBV11-2,12,TRBJ2-3,ASSLVLAADTQY
TRBV15,13,TRBJ1-5,ATSKGQGGNQPQH
TRBV23-1,13,TRBJ1-5,ASRRGLIDPIDQH
TRBV9,11,TRBJ2-7,ASSVGPQGEQY
TRBV7-2,11,TRBJ2-5,ASSLGTSGSQY
TRBV28,13,TRBJ1-1,ASSPRTLLHTEAF
TRBV18,12,TRBJ1-1,ASSPLGMNTEAF
TRBV28,12,TRBJ1-2,ASSGRGINYGYT
TRBV27,12,TRBJ1-5,ASSLHTEMEPQH
TRBV10-1,12,TRBJ2-1,ASSPRASQSAQF
TRBV11-3,11,TRBJ2-3,ASSLPSEDTQY
TRBV7-8,14,TRBJ1-4,ASSLVDRGIREKLF
TRBV11-3,14,TRBJ2-3,ASSLRLAGEADTQY
TRBV29-1,11,TRBJ2-1,SVAGTSALEQF
TRBV19,15,TRBJ2-6,ASASGQALAGANVLT
TRBV5-4,11,TRBJ2-7,ASSLGQSYEQY
TRBV11-3,13,TRBJ2-1,ASSRSGTGDNEQF
TRBV9,13,TRBJ1-2,ASSVGDRANYGYT
TRBV10-1,13,TRBJ2-7,ASSAAAGGSYEQY
TRBV10-3,13,TRBJ2-3,AISASREDTDTQY
TRBV7-3,13,TRBJ2-2,ASSRTSGNTGELF
TRBV7-2,11,TRBJ2-5,ASSSGFQETQY
TRBV6-1,15,TRBJ2-3,ASSEAARSYSTDTQY
TRBV4-1,14,TRBJ2-1,ASSQYSTGSYNEQF
TRBV7-9,12,TRBJ1-2,ASSLEGRNYGYT
TRBV28,10,TRBJ2-7,ASNPPGYEQY
TRBV7-3,12,TRBJ2-5,ASSPTGTQETQY
TRBV2,13,TRBJ1-1,ASIHGGQGNTEAF
TRBV6-1,11,TRBJ2-5,ASNEWGLETQY
TRBV2,12,TRBJ2-3,ASSLPGDTDTQY
TRBV9,12,TRBJ1-1,ASSVRDRNTEAF
TRBV10-3,11,TRBJ1-2,AISGDRNYGYT
TRBV5-1,13,TRBJ2-3,ASAPSALGADTQY
TRBV5-1,13,TRBJ2-7,ASTAMAGGAGEQY
TRBV10-3,14,TRBJ2-5,AIATEEGGEQETQY
TRBV4-2,15,TRBJ1-5,ASSQGTVGQGVGPQH
TRBV2,14,TRBJ1-2,ASRSDDAGAIYGYT
TRBV19,14,TRBJ2-1,ASSARGGSSYNEQF